These 16 T cell receptor beta chains originate from one sample sequenced in a study of beta chain features in type 1 diabetes. Expressed TCRB transcripts were sequenced, since all the RNA that had been isolated was reverse transcribed. The protocol was immunoSEQ multiplex PCR, while the TCRdb copy is restricted to in-frame clones and leaves out a portion. The sample shows 130,000 to 150,000 clones, around 51% of them seen only once. The sequenced material came from Tregs from blood. The source of these receptors is a man between 18 and 35 years old in good health.

The chain recombines TRBV7-2 with TRBJ1-2, with a tentative D call TRBD1 (6 bases). The CDR3 totals 13 residues. The V end was cut by 4 bases, the J end by 6 bases, with 12 bases between. Germline-derived CDR1 and CDR2 are SGHTA and FQGNSA. The CDR3 DNA is TGTGCCAGCAGCTGGAACAGGGCGGATGGCTACACCTTC. This sequence encodes CASSWNRADGYTF.

The chain is built from TRBV7-2 and TRBJ1-2; the D is unclear. Between the trimmed V and J ends, which lost 5 bases and 4 bases, there was a span of 23 bases. The CDR3 contains 17 residues. Germline V gene data show CDR1 as SGHTA and CDR2 as FQGNSA. CDR3 sequence (DNA): TGTGCCAGCAGCGGTAACCTCGGAGACGGAAAGACCTATGGCTACACCTTC. Translated, it gives CASSGNLGDGKTYGYTF.

This chain uses TRBV18 with TRBJ1-1; weak D call: TRBD1 (5 bases). CDR3 length equals 15 residues. Germline V gene sequence: CDR1 KGHSH, CDR2 LQKENI. The V end was cut by 0 bases, the J end by 5 bases, with 13 bases between. CDR3 protein: CASSPPSVQGTEAFF. The DNA of the CDR3 is TGTGCCAGCTCACCACCTTCTGTCCAGGGAACTGAAGCTTTCTTT.

The chain uses TRBV18 and TRBJ2-5, with a tentative D call TRBD1 (6 bases). CDR3 size: 14 residues. V lost 3 bases, J lost 4 bases, and 12 bases lay in between. Germline-derived CDR1 and CDR2 are KGHSH and LQKENI. The CDR3 nucleotides are TGTGCCAGCTCACCTACAGGGCGGGTAGAGACCCAGTACTTC. It is translated as CASSPTGRVETQYF. The whole variable domain, filled in from reference TRBV18 and TRBJ2-5, reads NAGVMQNPRHLVRRRGQEARLRCSPMKGHSHVYWYRQLPEEGLKFMVYLQKENIIDESGMPKERFSAEFPKEGPSILRIQQVVRGDSAAYFCASSPTGRVETQYFGPGTRLLVL.

This sequence joins TRBV27 and TRBJ2-5; 8 nucleotides align to TRBD2. In germline, CDR1 is MNHEY, CDR2 SMNVEV (reference sequence). The CDR3 has 13 amino acids. The V segment lost 4 bases and the J segment 7 bases; nucleotides outside the gene matches: 5. The CDR3 protein is CASSSGGGMTQYF. The CDR3, as DNA: TGTGCCAGCAGTTCTGGCGGGGGGATGACCCAGTACTTC.

The chain uses TRBV28 and TRBJ1-3; D ambiguous. The germline gives CDR1 MDHEN, CDR2 SYDVKM. The CDR3 is made up of 17 amino acids. V lost 2 bases and J lost 0, with 14 bases in between. The CDR3 is CASSLGPRYLSGNTIYF. In nucleotides, the CDR3 is TGTGCCAGCAGTTTAGGGCCCAGGTACCTCTCTGGAAACACCATATATTTT.

This chain connects TRBV10-2 to TRBJ2-4, with D possibly TRBD2 on 6 matching bases. CDR3 size: 15 residues. V gave up 4 bases and J gave up 9 bases, with 19 bases separating them. Germline V gene data show CDR1 as WSHSY and CDR2 as SAAADI. For the CDR3, the DNA is TGCGCCAGCAGTGGGGGACTCCAAGGACGTACCATTCAGTACTTC. Protein sequence: CASSGGLQGRTIQYF.

The genes are TRBV12-5 and TRBJ1-2; 7 bases align to TRBD1. This CDR3 region has 15 residues. The germline V gene has CDR1 LGHNT and CDR2 FRNRAP. V dropped 2 bases and J dropped 4; count of bases not matched to a gene: 7. CDR3 loop: CASGLSAGQAYGYTF. The CDR3, as DNA: TGTGCTAGTGGTTTGTCCGCCGGACAGGCCTATGGCTACACCTTC.

This clone was counted a single time. The chain recombines TRBV5-4 with TRBJ1-1, with 10 bases matching TRBD1. Looked up from germline, CDR1 is SGHNT and CDR2 is YYREEE (reference sequence). This CDR3 has 11 amino acids. V was clipped by 5 bases and J by 11 bases; unmatched bases: 3. CDR3 loop: CASRGTGEAFF. The CDR3 region has the DNA TGTGCCAGCAGAGGGACAGGGGAGGCTTTCTTT.

V gene TRBV7-2 combines with J gene TRBJ2-7, with D tentatively TRBD1 (5 bases). Trimming cost V 0 bases and J 2 bases, with 11 bases left between them. Looked up from germline, CDR1 is SGHTA and CDR2 is FQGNSA. The CDR3 loop spans 15 amino acids. CDR3 DNA sequence: TGTGCCAGCAGCTTAGCGCCAGAGACAGCCTACGAGCAGTACTTC. It yields the protein CASSLAPETAYEQYF.

The chain uses TRBV4-2 and TRBJ2-1; 7 bases line up with TRBD2. The CDR3 is made up of 14 amino acids. Trimming took 1 base from V and 9 from J; bases not matched to a gene: 6. Germline V lookup: CDR1 LGHNA, CDR2 YNFKEQ. The CDR3 spells CASSQGTRLSEQFF. The CDR3 DNA reads TGTGCCAGCAGCCAAGGGACTAGATTGAGTGAGCAGTTCTTC.

The gene calls are TRBV23-1 and TRBJ1-2, with D perhaps TRBD1 (6 bases). TRBV23-1 is designated an ORF whose function remains uncertain. V was pared by 4 bases and J by 4 bases, with 13 bases between. This CDR3 has 14 residues. This CDR3 reads CASSPPDRCYGYTF. As DNA, the CDR3 is TGCGCCAGCAGTCCCCCGGACAGATGCTATGGCTACACCTTC.

J is TRBJ1-6 and V is TRBV6-5, with D maybe TRBD1 (5 bases). This CDR3 spans 14 amino acids. The V and J ends lost 4 bases and 8 bases respectively, with 12 bases between them. From germline, CDR1 is MNHEY and CDR2 SVGAGI. This chain's CDR3 is CASSSQGSDSPLHF. CDR3 in DNA: TGTGCCAGCAGTTCTCAGGGCAGTGATTCACCCCTCCACTTT.

This clone came up a few times. Other DNA sequences in the same sample also yield this CDR3. The rearrangement uses TRBV7-2 and TRBJ2-7, with 10 bases fitting TRBD2. Germline CDR1 and CDR2: SGHTA and FQGNSA. The J segment lost 7 bases and the V segment lost 3 bases, leaving 15 bases of the junction unmatched. The CDR3 totals 17 residues. The CDR3 bases are TGTGCCAGCAGCTTTAGGCCCAGCGGGAGGGCCGGGGGGGAGCAGTACTTC. Its translation: CASSFRPSGRAGGEQYF.

This clone was counted once. V is TRBV27 and J is TRBJ2-2; TRBD2 agrees at 8 bases. V was clipped by 6 bases and J by 5 bases; unmatched bases: 8. Germline assignment: CDR1 MNHEY and CDR2 SMNVEV (reference sequence). The CDR3 sequence is 15 residues long. CDR3 nucleotide sequence: TGTGCCAGCAGCCAAGCGGGAGCACTTACCGGGGAGCTGTTTTTT. Its translation: CASSQAGALTGELFF.

This sequence joins TRBV9 and TRBJ2-7; possibly TRBD2 for D (5 bases). Germline CDR1 is SGDLS and CDR2 is YYNGEE. V was shortened by 1 base and J by 6 bases, with 14 bases between the two germline ends. The CDR3 extends over 14 amino acids. Written as DNA, the CDR3 is TGTGCCAGCAGCGTATTGAGGGAGTCGGGCGAGCAGTACTTC. This sequence encodes CASSVLRESGEQYF.